This passage covers 2 T cell receptor beta chains from one sample sequenced in a study of control samples from healthy donors and cancer patients. The assay was immunoSEQ multiplex PCR, and TCRdb's table has in-frame clones only and misses some. The table has approximately 35,000 clones, roughly 92% seen once. The sample comprised PBMCs. The receptors derive from a man aged 40-50 years with colorectal cancer.

This chain links TRBV4-3 with TRBJ1-4; 7 bases are a match to TRBD1. The CDR3 extends over 15 amino acids. Germline V gene data show CDR1 as LGHNA and CDR2 as YSLEER. V shed 3 bases and J 5 bases; nucleotides not matched to a gene: 6. In DNA, the CDR3 is TGCGCCAGCAGCCACAGACAGGGAGGAAATGAAAAACTGTTTTTT. Its protein product is CASSHRQGGNEKLFF.

V gene TRBV27 combines with J gene TRBJ2-1; the D is unclear. CDR1 and CDR2 (germline): MNHEY, SMNVEV (reference sequence). This CDR3 spans 12 amino acids. V lost 5 bases and J lost 2, with 4 bases in between. CDR3 bases: TGTGCCAGCAGTAGGGCCTACAATGAGCAGTTCTTC. This translates into CASSRAYNEQFF.